Shown below are 13 T cell receptor beta chains from a single sample sequenced in a study of blood T cells in healthy people across ages. A J-beta primer mix and a sample-barcoded 5' primer were used in a second PCR of about 6 to 12 cycles. TCRdb itself ran the 5' RACE reads through MiXCR, one entry per CDR3 protein. The top ten hold under 60% of the sample, which has about 380,000 distinct CDR3 sequences, about 55% seen once. Sequenced input: blood. The receptors stem from a man aged 60 to 75 in good health.

V and J are TRBV20-1 and TRBJ1-2, with D possibly being TRBD1 (5 bases). CDR1 is DFQATT and CDR2 is SNEGSKA in the germline V gene (reference sequence). CDR3 length: 14 residues. The ends were cut back, 0 bases at V and 2 bases at J, with 10 bases in the middle. CDR3 DNA: TGCAGTGCTAGAGATAACGGGGCCAACTATGGCTACACCTTC. Residues: CSARDNGANYGYTF.

This clonotype has more than one count but fewer than ten. The V call is TRBV5-1, the J call TRBJ2-1; 8 bases match TRBD1. V dropped 0 bases and J dropped 7; count of bases not matched to a gene: 21. CDR3 length equals 20 residues. CDR1 and CDR2 from the germline V gene are SGHRS and YFSETQ. CDR3 in amino acids: CASSLVPGGLRSSRRNEQFF. The CDR3 DNA is TGCGCCAGCAGCTTGGTGCCAGGGGGCTTACGGTCTAGCCGTCGGAATGAGCAGTTCTTC. The full variable domain, rest sourced from reference TRBV5-1 and TRBJ2-1, is KAGVTQTPRYLIKTRGQQVTLSCSPISGHRSVSWYQQTPGQGLQFLFEYFSETQRNKGNFPGRFSGRQFSNSRSEMNVSTLELGDSALYLCASSLVPGGLRSSRRNEQFFGPGTRLTVL.

The table lists this clonotype with a few counts. The chain combines TRBV5-1 with TRBJ1-1; TRBD1 matches 7 bases. CDR3 length: 14 residues. After removal of 3 bases from V and 1 base from J, the junction contained 3 bases not matched to a gene. Germline CDR1 is SGHRS and CDR2 is YFSETQ. The CDR3 DNA follows: TGCGCCAGCAGCTACGGGACAGCGAACACTGAAGCTTTCTTT. This codes for CASSYGTANTEAFF. Based on the CDR3 plus reference TRBV5-1 and TRBJ1-1, the full variable domain is KAGVTQTPRYLIKTRGQQVTLSCSPISGHRSVSWYQQTPGQGLQFLFEYFSETQRNKGNFPGRFSGRQFSNSRSEMNVSTLELGDSALYLCASSYGTANTEAFFGQGTRLTVV.

This clonotype came up a few times. The chain has TRBV7-2 and TRBJ2-5, with a tentative D call TRBD2 (6 bases). Germline V gene sequence: CDR1 SGHTA, CDR2 FQGNSA. V was clipped by 5 bases and J by 5 bases, with 15 bases between them. CDR3 length: 14 amino acids. The CDR3 DNA reads as TGTGCCAGCAGCCTTTATAGCGGAGGGGAGACCCAGTACTTC. It yields the protein CASSLYSGGETQYF.

V and J are TRBV29-1 and TRBJ1-2, with a possible D match to TRBD1 (6 bases). V was trimmed by 7 bases and J by 3 bases, leaving 12 bases between them. This CDR3 region has 12 residues. Germline V gives CDR1 SQVTM, CDR2 ANQGSEA. The CDR3 sequence is CSAVPGDYGYTF. DNA for the CDR3: TGCAGCGCCGTCCCAGGGGACTATGGCTACACCTTC.

This chain links TRBV21-1 with TRBJ2-7; TRBD1 is taken as the D call from the table, unchecked against the DNA. TRBV21-1 is recorded as a pseudogene. This CDR3 has 14 residues. The CDR3 protein is CASRDRLTSYEQYF. The CDR3 DNA sequence: TGTGCCAGCCGGGACAGGTTAACTTCCTACGAGCAGTACTTC.

CDR3 in DNA: TGTGCCAGCAGCGTACAGGGTTATGGCTACACCTTC. Its translation is CASSVQGYGYTF. The chain recombines TRBV3-1 with TRBJ1-2; weak D call: TRBD1 (6 bases). CDR1 is LGHDT and CDR2 is YNNKEL in the germline V gene (reference sequence). CDR3 length: 12 amino acids. The V gene lost 5 bases and the J gene lost 5 bases, with 9 bases spanning the gap.

The chain has TRBV7-9 and TRBJ2-7; unclear D gene. The DNA matches TRBJ2-5 better at its end, which makes the J call doubtful. Germline V CDR1 and CDR2: SEHNR, FQNEAQ (reference sequence). This CDR3 has 13 residues. The CDR3 coding sequence is TGTGCCAGCAGCAGACTCCTCCGCGAGACCCAGTACTTC. This codes for CASSRLLRETQYF.

The chain recombines TRBV4-1 with TRBJ1-2, with D perhaps matching TRBD1 (5 bases). V lost 0 bases to trimming and J lost 4 bases, with 12 bases between them. The CDR3 is 15 amino acids. Germline loops: CDR1 MGHRA, CDR2 YSYEKL. CDR3 amino acids: CASSQDRRQLYGYTF. The CDR3 bases are TGCGCCAGCAGCCAAGATAGGAGACAGCTCTATGGCTACACCTTC.

The chain joins TRBV24-1 to TRBJ2-7; D unclear. V shed 5 bases and J shed 10 bases, with 26 bases lying between them. The CDR3 extends over 16 amino acids. Germline V gene sequence: CDR1 KGHDR, CDR2 SFDVKD. CDR3 nucleotide sequence: TGTGCCACCAGTGGTTCAATCCGGGCCTGGTTAAGGGCCCAGTACTTC. This sequence encodes CATSGSIRAWLRAQYF.

This clonotype was seen a few times. The chain combines TRBV7-2 with TRBJ2-1; D might be TRBD2 (6 bases). In germline, CDR1 is SGHTA, CDR2 FQGNSA. The length of the CDR3 is 14 residues. Trimming cost V 5 bases and J 10 bases, with 18 bases left between them. This chain's CDR3 is CASSSRKDYREQFF. In DNA, the CDR3 is TGTGCCAGCAGCAGCAGAAAGGACTATAGGGAGCAGTTCTTC.

This chain joins TRBV3-1 and TRBJ1-4; D not certain. The CDR3 loop spans 12 amino acids. Germline CDR1 LGHDT, CDR2 YNNKEL (reference sequence). Trimming removed 3 bases from V and 8 bases from J, with 7 bases in between. The CDR3 loop is CASSHGPEKLFF. The CDR3 nucleotides read TGTGCCAGCAGCCACGGTCCCGAAAAACTGTTTTTT.

This clonotype has just a few counts. The rearrangement uses TRBV6-5 and TRBJ1-2; D is perhaps TRBD1 (5 bases). Germline values: CDR1 MNHEY, CDR2 SVGAGI. The CDR3 contains 15 residues. V lost 5 bases and J 7 bases, leaving 20 bases between the germline ends. The CDR3, as DNA: TGTGCCAGCAGTCAACGACAGTTGACGGTGGGTGGCTACACCTTC. Its protein product is CASSQRQLTVGGYTF.